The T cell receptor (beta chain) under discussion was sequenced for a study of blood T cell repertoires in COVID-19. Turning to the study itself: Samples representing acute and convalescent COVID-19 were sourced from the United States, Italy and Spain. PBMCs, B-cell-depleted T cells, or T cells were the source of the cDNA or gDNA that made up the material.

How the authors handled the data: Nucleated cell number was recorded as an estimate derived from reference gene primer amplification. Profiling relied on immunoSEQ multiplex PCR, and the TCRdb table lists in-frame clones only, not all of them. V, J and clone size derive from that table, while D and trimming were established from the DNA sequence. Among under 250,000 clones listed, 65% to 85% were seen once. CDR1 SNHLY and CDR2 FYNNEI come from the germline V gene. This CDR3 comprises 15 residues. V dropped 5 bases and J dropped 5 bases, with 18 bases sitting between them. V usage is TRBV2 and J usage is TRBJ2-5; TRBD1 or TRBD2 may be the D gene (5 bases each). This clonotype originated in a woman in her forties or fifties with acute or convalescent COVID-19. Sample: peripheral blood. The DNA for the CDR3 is TGTGCCAGCAGTAAAGGGACGGAGGCCGGGGAGACCCAGTACTTC. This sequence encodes CASSKGTEAGETQYF. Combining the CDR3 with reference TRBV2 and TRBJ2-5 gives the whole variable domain EPEVTQTPSHQVTQMGQEVILRCVPISNHLYFYWYRQILGQKVEFLVSFYNNEISEKSEIFDDQFSVERPDGSNFTLKIRSTKLEDSAMYFCASSKGTEAGETQYFGPGTRLLVL.